What follows is one TCR beta chain and its context. At least ten counts were recorded for this clonotype. It lacks a known antigen. Per-base quality was not reported, and no clone a single base away is much larger than it. The sequencing machine was an Illumina HiSeq 2500. First-strand cDNA was synthesized using Superscript III and a set of TRAV- and TRBV-specific primers, so that both TCRalpha and TCRbeta chains were covered. A roughly 22-cycle PCR with Phusion amplified the TCRs, pairing a constant-region primer with the adapter that was attached to the V primers. Isolated mRNA was amplified with the MessageAmp II aRNA Amplification Kit, using a roughly 15-hour in vitro transcription at 37°C. mRNA for TCR sequencing was isolated with the Dynabeads mRNA DIRECT Purification Kit. Indexed Illumina adapters were added in a second approximately 25-cycle Phusion PCR, and the resulting products were purified with AMPure XP beads. As for how the authors treated the data: Custom Perl scripts pooled TCR sequences encoding the same protein, removed out-of-frame sequences and computed each clonotype's abundance. Any TCR sequence backed by just one read was left out of the analysis. The metrics used to describe the repertoires included Shannon entropy, Gini index, clonality, richness, and the frequency of TCRs shared between repertoires. Starting from the raw public reads, TCRdb applied fastp trimming at Q25, assembled clones with MiXCR and retained in-frame beta chains. Entries that share a CDR3 protein sequence are merged under the most common genes and DNA. The V and J calls and clone size come from TCRdb's table, not from the authors' own analysis. The sample data list more than 50,000 distinct CDR3 sequences, and 26% of these were observed just once. Approximately 7% of the sample goes to the ten largest clones.

These data belong to a study of low-dose radiotherapy and immunotherapy resistance in tumors (dated 2022 in TCRdb). With respect to the entire study: In Cohort 1, each fraction delivered 0.5 Gy every 2 weeks, and the prescribed total PTV dose was 6.5 Gy. Patients in Cohort 2 were given 1 Gy per fraction every two weeks, for a total of 13 Gy across 26 weeks. Patients were given nivolumab as a 240 mg flat dose every two weeks and ipilimumab at 1 mg/kg every six weeks, with both drugs delivered intravenously. Cyclophosphamide 200 mg/m2 was administered intravenously every two weeks, one day before each radiation and immunotherapy administration. Patients took aspirin 300 mg orally once daily for four cycles, starting on cycle 1 day 1. The trial did not randomize participants into treatment groups. Eight patients were included in the translational analysis: three from the first dose cohort and the first five from the second dose cohort.

V is cut back by 0 bases and J by 3 bases, with 5 bases in the junction unmatched. From the germline V gene, CDR1 is SGHAT and CDR2 is FQNNGV. From the cysteine up to the phenylalanine, the CDR3 has a length of 15 residues. The kept DNA is CDR3 alone, 45 bases in frame from the first base. The time point label here, explained by the study, means: before trial treatment. The donors took part in RACIN, a single-arm, phase I, dose-escalation trial that combined nivolumab, ipilimumab, aspirin, low-dose cyclophosphamide and low-dose radiotherapy. Patients with advanced, TIL-negative solid tumors were considered eligible.

The sample here was PBMCs, taken before treatment. This TCR derives from a male donor with rectosigmoid adenocarcinoma. The rearrangement joined TRBV11-2 to TRBJ2-7; TRBD2 aligns with 7 central bases. DNA sequence: TGTGCCAGCAGCTTAGATCCTAGCGGCATCTACGAGCAGTACTTC. Its coded protein is CASSLDPSGIYEQYF.